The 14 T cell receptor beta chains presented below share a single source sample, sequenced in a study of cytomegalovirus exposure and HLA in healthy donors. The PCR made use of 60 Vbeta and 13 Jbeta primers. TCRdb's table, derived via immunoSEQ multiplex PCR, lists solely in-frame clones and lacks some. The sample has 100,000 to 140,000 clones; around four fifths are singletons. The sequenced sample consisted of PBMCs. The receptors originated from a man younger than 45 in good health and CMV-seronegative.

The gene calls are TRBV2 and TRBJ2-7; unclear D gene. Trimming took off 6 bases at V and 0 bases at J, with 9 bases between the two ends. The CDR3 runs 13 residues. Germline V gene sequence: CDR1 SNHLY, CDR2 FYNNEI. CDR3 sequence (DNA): TGTGCCAGCAGCCTGCTTAGCTCCTACGAGCAGTACTTC. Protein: CASSLLSSYEQYF.

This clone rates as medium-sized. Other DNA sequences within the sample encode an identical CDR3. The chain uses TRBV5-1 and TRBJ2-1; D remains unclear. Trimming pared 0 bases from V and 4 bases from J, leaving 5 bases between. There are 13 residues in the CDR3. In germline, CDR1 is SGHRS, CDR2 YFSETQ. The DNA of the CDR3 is TGCGCCAGCAGCTTGGGTACATACAATGAGCAGTTCTTC. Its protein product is CASSLGTYNEQFF.

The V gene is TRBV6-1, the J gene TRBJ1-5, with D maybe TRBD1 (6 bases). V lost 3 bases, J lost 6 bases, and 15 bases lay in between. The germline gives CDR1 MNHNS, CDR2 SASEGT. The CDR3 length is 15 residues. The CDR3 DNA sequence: TGTGCCAGCAGTGAGATACAGGGTTGGGGTCAGCCCCAGCATTTT. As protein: CASSEIQGWGQPQHF.

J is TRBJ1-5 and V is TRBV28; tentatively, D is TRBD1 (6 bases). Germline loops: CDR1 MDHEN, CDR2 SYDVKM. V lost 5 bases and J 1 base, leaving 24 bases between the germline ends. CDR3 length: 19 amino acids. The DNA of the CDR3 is TGTGCCAGCAGTCCCACGGGGGGGCGATTCCGTCTGAGCAATCAGCCCCAGCATTTT. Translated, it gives CASSPTGGRFRLSNQPQHF.

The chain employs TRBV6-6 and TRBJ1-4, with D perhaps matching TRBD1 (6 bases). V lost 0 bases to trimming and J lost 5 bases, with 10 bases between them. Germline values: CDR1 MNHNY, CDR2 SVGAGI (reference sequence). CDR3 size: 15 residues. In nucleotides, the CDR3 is TGTGCCAGCAGTTACTCGAGGGACACCAATGAAAAACTGTTTTTT. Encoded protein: CASSYSRDTNEKLFF.

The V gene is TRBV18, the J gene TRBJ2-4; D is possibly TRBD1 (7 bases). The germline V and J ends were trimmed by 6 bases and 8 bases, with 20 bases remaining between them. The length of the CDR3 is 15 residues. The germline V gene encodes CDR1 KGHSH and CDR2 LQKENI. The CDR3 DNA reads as TGTGCCAGCTCGCCAGAAAACAGGGGAGGTGACATTCAGTACTTC. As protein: CASSPENRGGDIQYF.

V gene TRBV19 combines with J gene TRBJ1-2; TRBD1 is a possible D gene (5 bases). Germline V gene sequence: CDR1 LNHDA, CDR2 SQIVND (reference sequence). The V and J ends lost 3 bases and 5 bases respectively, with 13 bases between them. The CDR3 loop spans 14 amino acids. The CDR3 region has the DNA TGTGCCAGTAGTATTACACAGGCTTCATATGGCTACACCTTC. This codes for CASSITQASYGYTF. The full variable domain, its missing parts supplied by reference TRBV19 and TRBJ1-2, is DGGITQSPKYLFRKEGQNVTLSCEQNLNHDAMYWYRQDPGQGLRLIYYSQIVNDFQKGDIAEGYSVSREKKESFPLTVTSAQKNPTAFYLCASSITQASYGYTFGSGTRLTVV.

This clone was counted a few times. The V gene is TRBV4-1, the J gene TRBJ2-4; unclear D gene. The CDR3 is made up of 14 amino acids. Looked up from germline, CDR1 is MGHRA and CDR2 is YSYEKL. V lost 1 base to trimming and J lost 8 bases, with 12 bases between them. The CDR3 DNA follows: TGCGCCAGCAGCCAAGTCGGCCAGGCGTACATTCAGTACTTC. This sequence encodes CASSQVGQAYIQYF.

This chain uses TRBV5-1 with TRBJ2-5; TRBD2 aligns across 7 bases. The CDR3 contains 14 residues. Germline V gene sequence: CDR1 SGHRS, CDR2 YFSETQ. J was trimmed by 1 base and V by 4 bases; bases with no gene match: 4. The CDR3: CASSISGGQETQYF. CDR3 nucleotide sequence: TGCGCCAGCAGCATCTCGGGGGGCCAAGAGACCCAGTACTTC.

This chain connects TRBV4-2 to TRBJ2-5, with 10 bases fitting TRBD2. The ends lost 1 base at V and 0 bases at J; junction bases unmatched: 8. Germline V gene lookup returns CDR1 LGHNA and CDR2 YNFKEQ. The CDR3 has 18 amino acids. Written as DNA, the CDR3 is TGTGCCAGCAGCCAAGGGCCTAGCGGGAGCGTGTACCAAGAGACCCAGTACTTC. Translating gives CASSQGPSGSVYQETQYF.

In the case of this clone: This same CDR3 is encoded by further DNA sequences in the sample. The CDR3 DNA reads TGTGCCAGCAGTCCTGGGACAGGGTCCTACGAGCAGTACTTC. Translated: CASSPGTGSYEQYF. V is TRBV28 and J is TRBJ2-7, with 9 bases matching TRBD1. Per germline, CDR1 MDHEN and CDR2 SYDVKM. The CDR3 has 14 amino acids. The V gene end was trimmed by 5 bases and the J gene end by 1 base; junction bases not matched to a gene: 3.

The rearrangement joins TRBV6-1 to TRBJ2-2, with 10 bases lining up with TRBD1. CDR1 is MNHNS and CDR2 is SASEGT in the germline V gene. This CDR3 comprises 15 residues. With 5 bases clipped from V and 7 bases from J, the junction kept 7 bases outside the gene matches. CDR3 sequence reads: CASSFDRGRIGELFF. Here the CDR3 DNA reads TGTGCCAGCAGTTTCGACAGGGGGCGTATCGGGGAGCTGTTTTTT.

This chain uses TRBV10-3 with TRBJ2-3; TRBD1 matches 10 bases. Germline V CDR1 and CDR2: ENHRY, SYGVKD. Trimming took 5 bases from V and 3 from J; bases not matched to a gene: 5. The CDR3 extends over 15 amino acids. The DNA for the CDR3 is TGTGCCATCAGTCCCCGGGACAGGGGTACAGATACGCAGTATTTT. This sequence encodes CAISPRDRGTDTQYF.

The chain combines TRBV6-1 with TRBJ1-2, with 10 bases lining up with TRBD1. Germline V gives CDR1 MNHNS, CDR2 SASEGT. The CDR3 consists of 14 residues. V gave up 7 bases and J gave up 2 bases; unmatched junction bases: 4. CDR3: CASTPTGGNYGYTF. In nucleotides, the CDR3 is TGTGCCAGCACCCCGACAGGGGGCAACTATGGCTACACCTTC.